The rows below give T cell receptor beta chains drawn from one sample of a study of PD-1 blockade in classical Hodgkin lymphoma. The repertoire was sequenced with immunoSEQ multiplex PCR; TCRdb's copy has only in-frame clones and lacks some. The data contain about 110,000 clones, approximately 90% of them singletons. The material sequenced was peripheral blood mononuclear cells (PBMCs), taken before the fourth cycle of nivolumab. Source of these receptors: a human donor with classical Hodgkin lymphoma. CDR3s include the opening cysteine and the closing phenylalanine or tryptophan. A D gene is named only where the DNA matches it firmly. Rows may omit the clone size; those that give it use once, few, many or a size class.

size	V	J	D	DNA	CDR3
NA	TRBV18	TRBJ2-5	NA	TGTGCCAGCTCACCACCGCAGGGGTCGGAGACCCAGTACTTC	CASSPPQGSETQYF
NA	TRBV14	TRBJ1-2	TRBD1	TGTGCCAGCAGCCAAGATCTGGGAGGGGGCGCTGGCTACACCTTC	CASSQDLGGGAGYTF
NA	TRBV7-2	TRBJ1-3	NA	TGTGCCAGCAGCACCGGGGACCGCCTGATTAAAAACACCATATATTTT	CASSTGDRLIKNTIYF
once	TRBV5-1	TRBJ1-1	NA	TGCGCCAGCAGTCAACAGGGTAGCACTGAAGCTTTCTTT	CASSQQGSTEAFF
NA	TRBV21-1	TRBJ2-7	NA	TGTGCCAGCAGCATCCCAAGGACTGGAAGGGAGCAGTACTTC	CASSIPRTGREQYF
few	TRBV5-6	TRBJ1-5	NA	TGTGCCAGCAGCTTGGGGGGACGGGACACAACCAATTTT	CASSLGGRDTTNF
NA	TRBV29-1	TRBJ2-1	NA	TGCAGCGGTGGCGGAGACACCTACAATGAGCAGTTCTTC	CSGGGDTYNEQFF
once	TRBV19	TRBJ1-1	NA	TGTGCCAGTAGTATTTTCTTGAACACTGAAGCTTTCTTT	CASSIFLNTEAFF
few	TRBV6-1	TRBJ2-1	TRBD2	TGTGCCACGGGGACTAGCGGCAATGAGCAGTTCTTC	CATGTSGNEQFF
NA	TRBV5-4	TRBJ2-3	NA	TGTGCCAGCGGCGTAACAGATACGCAGTATTTT	CASGVTDTQYF
once	TRBV5-5	TRBJ1-2	TRBD1	TGTGCCAGCAGCTGGATGACAGGGGGCGGTAACTATGGCTACACCTTC	CASSWMTGGGNYGYTF
NA	TRBV6-1	TRBJ2-5	NA	TGTGCCAGTCAGACAGGAATGATAAGGGAGACCCAGTACTTC	CASQTGMIRETQYF
NA	TRBV6-5	TRBJ1-4	NA	TGTGCCAGCAGTTACTCCTCTGCGCGCGTTGGTGAAAAACTGTTTTTT	CASSYSSARVGEKLFF
NA	TRBV29-1	TRBJ2-1	NA	TGCAGCGTTGAAGGAGATGGCAGCCCCTACAATGAGCAGTTCTTC	CSVEGDGSPYNEQFF
NA	TRBV28	TRBJ1-2	TRBD1	TGTGCCAGCAGCGGGACAGGGCAAGGGAGTAACTATGGCTACACCTTC	CASSGTGQGSNYGYTF
NA	TRBV5-1	TRBJ2-1	NA	TGCGCCAGCAGCTTGTTGGGGGGGCAGTTCTTC	CASSLLGGQFF
NA	TRBV29-1	TRBJ2-1	NA	TGCAGCGGGGGTGGAGGGGAAGGCAATGAGCAGTTCTTC	CSGGGGEGNEQFF
NA	TRBV5-6	TRBJ1-1	NA	TGTGCCAGCAGCCAAAACCGGGACGTAAACACTGAAGCTTTCTTT	CASSQNRDVNTEAFF
NA	TRBV11-2	TRBJ2-1	NA	TGTGCCAGCAGGGGGGAGCTTAGCTCCTACAATGAGCAGTTCTTC	CASRGELSSYNEQFF
NA	TRBV10-3	TRBJ2-7	NA	TGTGCCATCAGTCCGAGTGGGCAGGTCTACGAGCAGTACTTC	CAISPSGQVYEQYF
NA	TRBV6-6	TRBJ2-7	TRBD2	TGTGCCAGCAGGGTGAGCGGGAGGATCTACGAGCAGTACTTC	CASRVSGRIYEQYF
NA	TRBV4-1	TRBJ1-1	TRBD1	TGCGCCAGCAGCCAAGGGACAGGAGCCTTGAACACTGAAGCTTTCTTT	CASSQGTGALNTEAFF
NA	TRBV19	TRBJ1-4	NA	TGTGCCAGTAAATCTAACACCCCAACTAATGAAAAACTGTTTTTT	CASKSNTPTNEKLFF
NA	TRBV19	TRBJ1-2	TRBD1	TGTGCCAGTATCGATAGAGACAGGGTGGACTATGGCTACACCTTC	CASIDRDRVDYGYTF
many	TRBV7-6	TRBJ2-6	TRBD1	TGTGCCAGCAGCTATGGGACAGAAAACTCTGGGGCCAACGTCCTGACTTTC	CASSYGTENSGANVLTF
once	TRBV21-1	TRBJ1-4	NA	TGTGCCAGCAGCAAAGATATCGGACAGGGTCGGGAAAAACTGTTTTTT	CASSKDIGQGREKLFF
NA	TRBV29-1	TRBJ1-4	TRBD1	TGCAGCGTTGCAAGACAGGGGCGGGAAAAACTGTTTTTT	CSVARQGREKLFF
NA	TRBV6-5	TRBJ1-2	NA	TGTGCCAGCAGTTACGGGGCATCGGGGGATGGCTACACCTTC	CASSYGASGDGYTF
few	TRBV6-1	TRBJ1-2	TRBD1	TGTGCCAGCAGTGAAGCGGGACAGGTGCGGGGCTACACCTTC	CASSEAGQVRGYTF
NA	TRBV5-4	TRBJ2-1	TRBD2	TGTGCCAGCAGCTTGGCCGGGGGGGTCAGCTCCTACAATGAGCAGTTCTTC	CASSLAGGVSSYNEQFF